This TCR beta chain was identified in a study of T cell clonotyping in hematopoietic cell transplantation. The protocol was immunoSEQ multiplex PCR, while the TCRdb copy is restricted to in-frame clones and leaves out a portion. The sample shows more than 55,000 clones, around 94% of them seen only once. A word on this clone: Its antigen remains unknown.

General observations from the study: Pathologically expanded recipient clonotypes increased progressively from day 30 to day 180 as diversity fell. At the given depth, recipient repertoires were over 95% de novo clonotypes. Graft donor and pretransplant recipient Inverse Simpson Index values predicted broader posttransplant TCR diversity. CD4 and CD8 repertoire contributions could not be separated without sorting.

The specimen was peripheral blood mononuclear cells. This sequence was found in a man aged 50 to 59 in good health. Some clones in this sample may be carry-over from other donors' samples.

The CDR3 DNA reads TGTGCCAGCGGGAGACGGATGAACTACAATGAGCAGTTCTTC. Protein sequence: CASGRRMNYNEQFF. V gene TRBV6-5 combines with J gene TRBJ2-1; maybe TRBD2 (5 bases). Trimming removed 8 bases at V and 3 bases at J, with 14 bases between. This CDR3 contains 14 residues. CDR1 MNHEY and CDR2 SVGAGI come from the germline V gene.